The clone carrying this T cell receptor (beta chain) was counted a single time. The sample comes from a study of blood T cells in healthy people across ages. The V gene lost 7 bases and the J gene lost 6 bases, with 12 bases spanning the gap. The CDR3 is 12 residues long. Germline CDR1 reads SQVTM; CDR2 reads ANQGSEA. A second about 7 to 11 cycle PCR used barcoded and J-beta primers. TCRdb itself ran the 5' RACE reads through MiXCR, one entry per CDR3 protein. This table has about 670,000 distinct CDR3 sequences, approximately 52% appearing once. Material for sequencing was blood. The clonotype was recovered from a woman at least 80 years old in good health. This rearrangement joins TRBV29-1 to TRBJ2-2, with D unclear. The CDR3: CSAGLDSGELFF. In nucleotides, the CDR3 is TGCAGCGCCGGGCTAGACTCCGGGGAGCTGTTTTTT.